This TCR beta chain was sequenced for a study of response to subunit inactivated influenza vaccine. General study results and limits: A suggestion made by the authors is that each seasonal influenza vaccination recruits few new T cells.

In the case of this clonotype: Its antigen is currently unknown.

TCRdb fed the RT-PCR reads into MiXCR, producing one record per CDR3 protein. The table shows some 800,000 distinct CDR3 sequences, with about 20% occurring only once. Germline CDR1 and CDR2: MGHDK and SYGVNS. This CDR3 spans 16 amino acids. The V and J ends lost 1 base and 5 bases respectively, with 15 bases between them. The TCR was taken from a man aged 45-65 years who received an inactivated influenza vaccine. The specimen was PBMCs from blood, collected 5 days after vaccination. V and J are TRBV25-1 and TRBJ2-1; maybe TRBD2 (6 bases). Here the CDR3 reads CASSELGLASNNEQFF. The CDR3 DNA follows: TGTGCCAGCAGTGAATTGGGGCTAGCGTCGAACAATGAGCAGTTCTTC.